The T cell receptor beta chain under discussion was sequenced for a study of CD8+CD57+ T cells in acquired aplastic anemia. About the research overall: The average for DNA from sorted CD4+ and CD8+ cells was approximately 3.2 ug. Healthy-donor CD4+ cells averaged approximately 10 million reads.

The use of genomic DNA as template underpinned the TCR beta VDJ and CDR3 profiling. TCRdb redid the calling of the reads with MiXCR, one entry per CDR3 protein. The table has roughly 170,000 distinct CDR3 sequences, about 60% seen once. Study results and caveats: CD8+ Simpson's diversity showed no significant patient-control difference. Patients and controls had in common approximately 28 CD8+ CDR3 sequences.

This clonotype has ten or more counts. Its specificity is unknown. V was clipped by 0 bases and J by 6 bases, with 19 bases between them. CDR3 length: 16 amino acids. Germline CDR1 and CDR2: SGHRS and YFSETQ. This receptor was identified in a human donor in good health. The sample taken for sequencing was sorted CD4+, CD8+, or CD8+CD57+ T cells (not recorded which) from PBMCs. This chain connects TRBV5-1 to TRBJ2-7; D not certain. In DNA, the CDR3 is TGCGCCAGCAGCTTGGGGGGTAGCCAATCCTCCACCGAGCAGTACTTC. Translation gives CASSLGGSQSSTEQYF.